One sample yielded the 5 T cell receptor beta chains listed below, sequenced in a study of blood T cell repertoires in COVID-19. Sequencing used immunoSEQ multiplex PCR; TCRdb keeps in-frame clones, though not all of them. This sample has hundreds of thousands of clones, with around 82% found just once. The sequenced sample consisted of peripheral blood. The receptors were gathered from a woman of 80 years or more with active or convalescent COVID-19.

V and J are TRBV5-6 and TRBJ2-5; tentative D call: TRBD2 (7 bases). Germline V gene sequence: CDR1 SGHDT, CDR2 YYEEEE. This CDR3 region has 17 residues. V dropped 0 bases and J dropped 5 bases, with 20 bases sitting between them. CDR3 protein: CASSLAMTDRGGETQYF. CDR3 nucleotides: TGTGCCAGCAGCTTGGCTATGACGGATAGGGGGGGTGAGACCCAGTACTTC.

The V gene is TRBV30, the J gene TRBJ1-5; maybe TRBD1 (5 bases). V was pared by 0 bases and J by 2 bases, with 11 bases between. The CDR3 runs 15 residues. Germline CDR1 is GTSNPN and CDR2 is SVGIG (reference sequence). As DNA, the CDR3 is TGTGCCTGGAGTGTGGGGCAGATAGGCAATCAGCCCCAGCATTTT. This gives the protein CAWSVGQIGNQPQHF.

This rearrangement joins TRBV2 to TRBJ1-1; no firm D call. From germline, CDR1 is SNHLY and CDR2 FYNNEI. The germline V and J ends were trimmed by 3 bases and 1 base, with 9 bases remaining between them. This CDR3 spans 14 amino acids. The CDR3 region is CASSETRQNTEAFF. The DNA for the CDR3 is TGTGCCAGCAGTGAGACAAGACAGAACACTGAAGCTTTCTTT.

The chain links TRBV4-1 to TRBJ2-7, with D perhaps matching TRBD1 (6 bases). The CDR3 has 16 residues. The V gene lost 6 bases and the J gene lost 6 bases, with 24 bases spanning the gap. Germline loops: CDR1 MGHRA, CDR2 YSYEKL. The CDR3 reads CASRVRHTTGSPEQYF. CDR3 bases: TGCGCCAGCAGGGTACGGCATACGACAGGATCCCCCGAGCAGTACTTC.

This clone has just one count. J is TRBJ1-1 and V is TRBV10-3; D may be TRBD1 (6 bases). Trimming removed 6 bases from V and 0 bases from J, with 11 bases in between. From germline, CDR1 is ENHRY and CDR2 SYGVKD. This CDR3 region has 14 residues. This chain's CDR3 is CAIRRTEMNTEAFF. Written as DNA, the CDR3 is TGTGCCATCAGGCGGACAGAAATGAACACTGAAGCTTTCTTT.